This T cell receptor beta chain originates from a study of CD8 T cells in ankylosing spondylitis. The study's findings and limits: Disease-linked clones reportedly showed significant enrichment in matched ankylosing spondylitis synovial fluid. Seven to nine highly homologous variants made up a TCR beta motif that seemed to typify ankylosing spondylitis blood. Disease-linked clones proved CD8+ and comparatively uncommon in peripheral blood. Prior work had noted some motif variants in reactive arthritis blood and synovial fluid.

This clonotype was counted only a few times. The antigen is unknown. Trimming took 4 bases from V and 7 from J, leaving 7 bases between them. This CDR3 has 11 residues. Germline assignment: CDR1 ENHRY and CDR2 SYGVKD. TCRdb re-called the 5' RACE reads with MiXCR, one entry per CDR3 protein. The sample records a few hundred thousand distinct CDR3 sequences, about 22% being singletons. This chain links TRBV10-3 with TRBJ1-1; D ambiguous. The sequenced sample consisted of blood, either unsorted or a sorted T cell fraction (not recorded which). The TCR originated in a male donor with ankylosing spondylitis. CDR3 sequence reads: CAISGPGEAFF. Here the CDR3 DNA reads TGTGCCATCAGTGGGCCAGGTGAAGCTTTCTTT.